These T cell receptor beta chains were read from a single sample in a study of shared clonotypes between healthy human individuals. Profiling relied on immunoSEQ multiplex PCR, and the TCRdb table lists in-frame clones only, not all of them. The table has roughly 1,500,000 clones, 95% to 99% seen once; the top ten hold around 0.45%. Sequencing was carried out using naive CD4+ T cells sorted from blood. These receptors all stem from a man aged 30 to 45 in good health. Both conserved end residues are part of each CDR3. A D gene is named only where the DNA matches it firmly. Part of the rows lack a size; the others show once, few, many or a class for expanded clones.

NA | NA | TRBJ2-1 | TRBV5-1 | TGCGCCAGCAGCTTGCCCTCCTTCGATGAGCAGTTCTTC | CASSLPSFDEQFF
NA | NA | TRBJ2-1 | TRBV6-5 | TGTGCCAGCAGTTACTTCCCTTCGAGCAATGAGCAGTTCTTC | CASSYFPSSNEQFF
TRBD2 | NA | TRBJ2-3 | TRBV7-8 | TGTGCCAGCAGCATATCTAATAGCGGGAGGGCGGGAGATACGCAGTATTTT | CASSISNSGRAGDTQYF
TRBD2 | once | TRBJ2-1 | TRBV5-1 | TGCGCCGAAATAATAGCGGGGAACAATGAGCAGTTCTTC | CAEIIAGNNEQFF
TRBD1 | NA | TRBJ2-2 | TRBV9 | TGTGCCAGCAGCCCCCGAGGGGGCGGAGAGGTCGCCGGGGAGCTGTTTTTT | CASSPRGGGEVAGELFF
TRBD1 | NA | TRBJ2-7 | TRBV13 | TGTGCCAGCAGCCCTGGGTGGGGACAGGGATATAGCGGCACTACCTACGAGCAGTACTTC | CASSPGWGQGYSGTTYEQYF
NA | NA | TRBJ1-2 | TRBV5-1 | TGCGCCAGCAGCCCAGGTAACTATGGCTACACCTTC | CASSPGNYGYTF
TRBD1 | NA | TRBJ2-1 | TRBV18 | TGTGCCAGCTCACCACCCATAGACAGGGGGCCATACAATGAGCAGTTCTTC | CASSPPIDRGPYNEQFF
NA | NA | TRBJ2-3 | TRBV30 | TGTGCCTGGCGTCTGGGAGTCAGTGGAGATACGCAGTATTTT | CAWRLGVSGDTQYF
NA | once | TRBJ2-1 | TRBV11-3 | TGTGCCAGCAGCTTTTGGCGCGGTGAGCAGTTCTTC | CASSFWRGEQFF
NA | NA | TRBJ2-1 | TRBV2 | TGTGCCAGCAGTGAACTAGAGCAGGGTGAGCAGTTCTTC | CASSELEQGEQFF
TRBD2 | NA | TRBJ2-1 | TRBV19 | TGTGCCAGTACTACGACTAGCGGGAGCCGGGAGCAGTTCTTC | CASTTTSGSREQFF
NA | once | TRBJ1-1 | TRBV28 | TGTGCCATTTCAGGACAGCCGAACACTGAAGCTTTCTTT | CAISGQPNTEAFF
TRBD1 | NA | TRBJ1-4 | TRBV6-5 | TGTGCCAGCAGTGGAAAGGGACAGGCTTATGAAAAACTGTTTTTT | CASSGKGQAYEKLFF
NA | NA | TRBJ2-1 | TRBV5-5 | TGTGCCAGCAGCCTCGGGAGCACCTACAATGAGCAGTTCTTC | CASSLGSTYNEQFF
TRBD1 | NA | TRBJ2-7 | TRBV6-1 | TGTGCCACCAAGAGGGACAGGGTGTTTTACGAGCAGTACTTC | CATKRDRVFYEQYF
NA | NA | TRBJ2-7 | TRBV6-1 | TGTGCCAGCAGTGAAGTGCGAGAAAGCGAGCAGTACTTC | CASSEVRESEQYF
NA | NA | TRBJ2-7 | TRBV27 | TGTGCCAGCAGTTTATCCCCCGAATACTACGAGCAGTACTTC | CASSLSPEYYEQYF
TRBD2 | NA | TRBJ2-1 | TRBV5-1 | TGCGCCAGCAGCCTGAGACTAGCGGAGAGCTCCTACAATGAGCAGTTCTTC | CASSLRLAESSYNEQFF
TRBD2 | NA | TRBJ2-1 | TRBV27 | TGTGCCAGCAGCCCGGGACTAGCGGGAATAAATGAGCAGTTCTTC | CASSPGLAGINEQFF
TRBD2 | NA | TRBJ2-7 | TRBV7-2 | TGTGCCAGCAGCTTACTAGCGGGAGGAACACGCAACTACGAGCAGTACTTC | CASSLLAGGTRNYEQYF
TRBD2 | NA | TRBJ2-3 | TRBV7-3 | TGTGCCAGCAGCACTCAGCCGGGACTAGCGGGAGCGGATACGCAGTATTTT | CASSTQPGLAGADTQYF
NA | NA | TRBJ1-1 | TRBV11-2 | TGTGCCAGCAGCTTATATCTCAGGGAGGGGACTGAAGCTTTCTTT | CASSLYLREGTEAFF
TRBD2 | NA | TRBJ2-2 | TRBV5-1 | TGCGCCAGCAGCTTGGTCCGGGGGGTGGACACCGGGGAGCTGTTTTTT | CASSLVRGVDTGELFF
TRBD2 | NA | TRBJ2-2 | TRBV19 | TGTGCCAGTACCCCGGGACTAGCGGACGCGAACACCGGGGAGCTGTTTTTT | CASTPGLADANTGELFF
TRBD1 | once | TRBJ2-7 | TRBV7-2 | TGTGCCAGCAGCCAACAGGGGGCGCGTTCCTACGAGCAGTACTTC | CASSQQGARSYEQYF
TRBD1 | NA | TRBJ1-5 | TRBV2 | TGTGCCAGCAGTCAGACAGGGCATTTTAATCAGCCCCAGCATTTT | CASSQTGHFNQPQHF
NA | NA | TRBJ2-7 | TRBV2 | TGTGCCAGCGATTCTTCCTACGAGCAGTACTTC | CASDSSYEQYF
TRBD2 | NA | TRBJ2-1 | TRBV28 | TGTGCCAGCACCAGGCGGGGGAGCTCCTACAATGAGCAGTTCTTC | CASTRRGSSYNEQFF
NA | NA | TRBJ2-3 | TRBV2 | TGTGCCAGCAACAGAGCGATTAGCACAGATACGCAGTATTTT | CASNRAISTDTQYF
NA | NA | TRBJ2-3 | TRBV9 | TGTGCCAGCAGCGGACGACCCGTGCGGCAGGTCCGGCAGTATTTT | CASSGRPVRQVRQYF
NA | NA | TRBJ2-1 | TRBV11-2 | TGTGCCAGCAGCGAGCTTAGGGGGAGCTCCTACAATGAGCAGTTCTTC | CASSELRGSSYNEQFF
NA | NA | TRBJ2-1 | TRBV5-4 | TGTGCCAGCAGCCCCCGACAAATAAGGGACAATGAGCAGTTCTTC | CASSPRQIRDNEQFF
NA | once | TRBJ1-2 | TRBV28 | TGTGCCAGCACGATCTTGGACATGGCTAACTATGGCTACACCTTC | CASTILDMANYGYTF
NA | NA | TRBJ1-5 | TRBV29-1 | TGCAGCGTTGAAGTGGGGAACAATCAGCCCCAGCATTTT | CSVEVGNNQPQHF
NA | NA | TRBJ1-3 | TRBV15 | TGTGCCACCAGCGGAGCCATCTCTGGAAACACCATATATTTT | CATSGAISGNTIYF
NA | NA | TRBJ1-1 | TRBV29-1 | TGCAGCGTGCGGGGGGGCATGAACACTGAAGCTTTCTTT | CSVRGGMNTEAFF
TRBD1 | NA | TRBJ2-1 | TRBV14 | TGTGCCAGCAGCCAGGGTGGTCGGGACAGGGTAGTCTACAATGAGCAGTTCTTC | CASSQGGRDRVVYNEQFF
NA | NA | TRBJ1-2 | TRBV4-1 | TGCGCCAGCAGCCAAGATCCTGGGTCCCAGTTAGCTAACTATGGCTACACCTTC | CASSQDPGSQLANYGYTF
TRBD2 | NA | TRBJ2-1 | TRBV19 | TGTGCCACCTCTAGCGGGAAGTCCTACAATGAGCAGTTCTTC | CATSSGKSYNEQFF
TRBD2 | NA | TRBJ2-5 | TRBV4-1 | TGCGCCAGCAGCCAAGAATTCCTAGCGGTCCAAGAGACCCAGTACTTC | CASSQEFLAVQETQYF
NA | NA | TRBJ1-5 | TRBV15 | TGTGCCACCAGCAGAGATCGAGGTTTCAATCAGCCCCAGCATTTT | CATSRDRGFNQPQHF
NA | NA | TRBJ1-4 | TRBV28 | TGTGCCAGCATGGAGGGGATTAATGAAAAACTGTTTTTT | CASMEGINEKLFF
NA | NA | TRBJ1-3 | TRBV9 | TGTGCCAGCAGCTCGAGTACAATGGGGGCTGGAAACACCATATATTTT | CASSSSTMGAGNTIYF
NA | NA | TRBJ2-1 | TRBV10-3 | TGTGCCATCAGGGTAGGACAGAACAATGAGCAGTTCTTC | CAIRVGQNNEQFF
NA | NA | TRBJ2-3 | TRBV6-4 | TGTGCCAGCAGTGACGCTTTAGGCACAGATACGCAGTATTTT | CASSDALGTDTQYF
NA | NA | TRBJ2-7 | TRBV7-9 | TGTGCCAGCAGCTTAGTATGGAAGGGCTACGAGCAGTACTTC | CASSLVWKGYEQYF
TRBD1 | NA | TRBJ2-1 | TRBV14 | TGTGCCAGCAGCCGCTTCCGGGACAGCCCCTACAATGAGCAGTTCTTC | CASSRFRDSPYNEQFF
NA | NA | TRBJ2-3 | TRBV19 | TGTGCCAGCTCCTGGGGTAGTCGGGATACGCAGTATTTT | CASSWGSRDTQYF
TRBD1 | NA | TRBJ2-5 | TRBV6-1 | TGTGCCAGCAGGAAGGGGGGACAGGGGCAAGAGACCCAGTACTTC | CASRKGGQGQETQYF
NA | NA | TRBJ2-1 | TRBV6-4 | TGTGCCAGCAGTAAAACAGGGACCTACAATGAGCAGTTCTTC | CASSKTGTYNEQFF
NA | NA | TRBJ1-4 | TRBV18 | TGTGCCAGCTCACCCTACCGGGACTCTAATGAAAAACTGTTTTTT | CASSPYRDSNEKLFF
NA | NA | TRBJ2-2 | TRBV9 | TGTGCCAGCAGCGCCCCCGGGACAACGAACACCGGGGAGCTGTTTTTT | CASSAPGTTNTGELFF
TRBD2 | NA | TRBJ2-7 | TRBV7-2 | TGTGCCAGCAGCTTATGGGGAGGGCCTTCGGCTTACGAGCAGTACTTC | CASSLWGGPSAYEQYF
TRBD2 | NA | TRBJ2-7 | TRBV13 | TGTGCCAGCAGCAAAGGCGGGGGGATCTACGAGCAGTACTTC | CASSKGGGIYEQYF
NA | NA | TRBJ1-5 | TRBV2 | TGTGCCAGCAGTGAATACGTCGGTGGGCCCCAGCATTTT | CASSEYVGGPQHF
NA | NA | TRBJ1-5 | TRBV2 | TGTGCCAGCGGAGTACTTTCGTTTGGGGTTGGCAATCAGCCCCAGCATTTT | CASGVLSFGVGNQPQHF
TRBD2 | NA | TRBJ2-7 | TRBV7-2 | TGTGCCAGCAGCTGGACTAGCCTATCTGTCTACGAGCAGTACTTC | CASSWTSLSVYEQYF
NA | NA | TRBJ2-2 | TRBV9 | TGTGCCAGCAGCGTCTCTACCGGGGTTCGGAACACCGGGGAGCTGTTTTTT | CASSVSTGVRNTGELFF
NA | NA | TRBJ1-3 | TRBV7-6 | TGTGCCAGCAGCTTAGCGCTCGGGACAGGAAACACCATATATTTT | CASSLALGTGNTIYF